The 24 T cell receptor beta chains given below trace back to one sample, sequenced in a study of T cell changes during pregnancy in multiple sclerosis. Assay: immunoSEQ multiplex PCR; the TCRdb copy retains only in-frame clones and omits some. The table has roughly 30,000 clones, around 89% seen once; the top ten hold about 3.3%. Sample: CD4+ T cells from peripheral blood mononuclear cells, taken in the first trimester of pregnancy. These receptors all stem from a female donor in good health, enrolled as a control in a pregnancy study.

The chain combines TRBV19 with TRBJ2-7; D call uncertain. The germline CDR1 and CDR2 sequences are LNHDA and SQIVND (reference sequence). This CDR3 has 14 residues. V was cut by 4 bases and J by 3 bases, with 13 bases left in between. CDR3 in DNA: TGTGCCAGTAGTAAGTCAGGCCCCTTCTACGAGCAGTACTTC. This codes for CASSKSGPFYEQYF.

The chain links TRBV11-1 to TRBJ2-2; a weak D match, TRBD1 (5 bases). This CDR3 has 16 amino acids. V was shortened by 3 bases and J by 3 bases, with 14 bases between the two germline ends. CDR1 and CDR2 (germline): SGHAT, FQDESV (reference sequence). CDR3 protein: CASSLWGSIDTGELFF. The CDR3 DNA follows: TGTGCCAGCAGCTTGTGGGGCAGTATTGACACCGGGGAGCTGTTTTTT.

The CDR3 region is CASSFGGGARSYEQYF. CDR3 in DNA: TGTGCCAGCAGCTTCGGCGGAGGGGCTCGCTCCTACGAGCAGTACTTC. This chain links TRBV7-2 with TRBJ2-7, with a tentative D call TRBD2 (6 bases). There are 16 residues in the CDR3. The germline V gene has CDR1 SGHTA and CDR2 FQGNSA. V lost 3 bases, J lost 0 bases, and 15 bases lay in between.

A single count supports this clone. The chain carries TRBV6-5 and TRBJ2-5; 7 nucleotides align to TRBD1. The germline gives CDR1 MNHEY, CDR2 SVGAGI. The CDR3 covers 14 residues. Unmatched junction bases numbered 5, after V lost 6 bases and J lost 1 base. CDR3 DNA: TGTGCCAGCAGCTGGGGACAGCTCCAAGAGACCCAGTACTTC. It is translated as CASSWGQLQETQYF.

The chain employs TRBV7-3 and TRBJ2-3; D call uncertain. The CDR3 totals 14 residues. CDR1 and CDR2 (germline): SGHTA, FQGTGA. V shed 5 bases and J shed 2 bases, with 11 bases lying between them. CDR3 DNA sequence: TGTGCCAGCAGCCTAAGCGCGTCCACAGATACGCAGTATTTT. Translating it yields CASSLSASTDTQYF.

This clone has a single count. V is TRBV2 and J is TRBJ2-5; D remains unclear. The germline gives CDR1 SNHLY, CDR2 FYNNEI. V was shortened by 3 bases and J by 5 bases, with 4 bases between the two germline ends. This CDR3 contains 11 residues. The DNA of the CDR3 is TGTGCCAGCAGTGAGGGCGAGACCCAGTACTTC. Encoded protein: CASSEGETQYF.

The rearrangement joins TRBV27 to TRBJ1-1; 7 nucleotides agree with TRBD1. Germline V gene lookup returns CDR1 MNHEY and CDR2 SMNVEV (reference sequence). The V segment lost 5 bases and the J segment 0 bases; nucleotides outside the gene matches: 15. The CDR3 length is 18 residues. CDR3 residues: CASSQRRQGLRLNTEAFF. As DNA, the CDR3 is TGTGCCAGCAGTCAACGTCGACAGGGCCTCCGATTGAACACTGAAGCTTTCTTT.

This clone has only one observation. The rearrangement links TRBV2 to TRBJ2-7, with TRBD1 matching 11 bases. Trimming took 7 bases from V and 5 from J; bases not matched to a gene: 10. Per germline, CDR1 SNHLY and CDR2 FYNNEI. The CDR3 loop spans 15 amino acids. CDR3: CASIQGTGGSNEQYF. The CDR3 DNA is TGTGCCAGCATCCAGGGGACAGGGGGGTCAAACGAGCAGTACTTC.

V is TRBV7-2 and J is TRBJ2-2; 7 nucleotides align to TRBD2. The germline gives CDR1 SGHTA, CDR2 FQGNSA. The CDR3 consists of 17 residues. V lost 5 bases and J lost 5; bases outside the gene matches: 14. DNA of the CDR3: TGTGCCAGCAGCCGGGACGCGGCTAGCGGTCGGACCGGGGAGCTGTTTTTT. Its protein is CASSRDAASGRTGELFF.

The genes are TRBV27 and TRBJ2-1; TRBD2 aligns across 9 bases. The CDR3 loop spans 15 amino acids. V shed 6 bases, J shed 8 bases, and the junction held 11 bases outside the gene matches. Germline-derived CDR1 and CDR2 are MNHEY and SMNVEV (reference sequence). The CDR3 here is CASSLPGTSIDEQFF. The CDR3 DNA sequence: TGTGCCAGCAGCCTACCCGGGACTAGCATCGATGAGCAGTTCTTC.

This rearrangement joins TRBV10-3 to TRBJ2-7, with 8 bases fitting TRBD2. Looked up from germline, CDR1 is ENHRY and CDR2 is SYGVKD. This CDR3 is built from 13 residues. V shed 2 bases and J 10 bases; nucleotides not matched to a gene: 7. CDR3 region: CAISERGSGIQYF. CDR3 nucleotides: TGTGCCATCAGTGAGAGAGGTAGCGGGATCCAGTACTTC.

The genes are TRBV6-5 and TRBJ1-2; 8 bases agree with TRBD1. With V trimmed by 5 bases and J by 7 bases, 0 bases remained unmatched. Germline V gene sequence: CDR1 MNHEY, CDR2 SVGAGI. The CDR3 runs to 11 residues. CDR3: CASSDRGGYTF. The CDR3 nucleotides are TGTGCCAGCAGTGACAGGGGTGGCTACACCTTC.

The V and J genes are TRBV28 and TRBJ2-3; 10 nucleotides match TRBD2. With 2 bases clipped from V and 4 bases from J, the junction kept 3 bases outside the gene matches. The V gene's germline CDR1 is MDHEN and CDR2 SYDVKM. This CDR3 region has 15 residues. The CDR3 DNA sequence: TGTGCCAGCAGTTTAATTACTAGCGGGGCAGATACGCAGTATTTT. Its protein is CASSLITSGADTQYF.

The chain joins TRBV5-4 to TRBJ2-7, with 8 bases identical to TRBD2. V was pared by 0 bases and J by 2 bases, with 7 bases of the junction left unmatched. There are 16 residues in the CDR3. The V gene's germline CDR1 is SGHNT and CDR2 YYREEE (reference sequence). CDR3 residues: CASSLGGGAGAYEQYF. Written as DNA, the CDR3 is TGTGCCAGCAGCTTGGGGGGCGGAGCGGGGGCCTACGAGCAGTACTTC.

The rearrangement links TRBV28 to TRBJ2-5, with 9 bases that match TRBD1. Germline loops: CDR1 MDHEN, CDR2 SYDVKM. J lost 5 bases, V lost 6 bases, and 10 bases had no gene match. The CDR3 has 15 amino acids. The CDR3 region is CASREQGARRETQYF. CDR3 nucleotide sequence: TGTGCCAGCAGGGAACAGGGGGCGAGAAGGGAGACCCAGTACTTC.

The V gene is TRBV27, the J gene TRBJ2-5; 10 bases are shared with TRBD1. The CDR3 totals 18 residues. The ends lost 5 bases at V and 5 bases at J; junction bases unmatched: 17. Germline loops: CDR1 MNHEY, CDR2 SMNVEV (reference sequence). The CDR3 bases are TGTGCCAGCAGTGAAATTACTCCGGGACAGGGGATGCGGGAGACCCAGTACTTC. Its translation: CASSEITPGQGMRETQYF.

The chain combines TRBV2 with TRBJ2-3; TRBD2 agrees at 9 bases. Per germline, CDR1 SNHLY and CDR2 FYNNEI. The CDR3 has 15 residues. Losses at the gene ends were 5 bases for V and 5 bases for J; bases not matched to a gene: 8. This CDR3 is CASSLAGRQEDTQYF. CDR3 in DNA: TGTGCCAGCAGTCTAGCGGGAAGGCAGGAAGATACGCAGTATTTT.

This rearrangement joins TRBV29-1 to TRBJ2-7; 10 bases match TRBD1. Germline V gene lookup returns CDR1 SQVTM and CDR2 ANQGSEA. The CDR3 is 12 residues long. Trimming at V came to 5 bases and at J to 6 bases, leaving 4 bases not matched to a gene. CDR3 DNA sequence: TGCAGCGTTTGGGACAGGGGCTCCGAGCAGTACTTC. Protein sequence: CSVWDRGSEQYF.

CDR3 loop: CASSLLQGMWQPQHF. The CDR3 DNA reads as TGTGCCAGCAGCTTGCTCCAGGGAATGTGGCAGCCCCAGCATTTT. The chain couples TRBV7-2 to TRBJ1-5, with a weak D call TRBD1 (5 bases). V lost 3 bases to trimming and J lost 7 bases, with 16 bases between them. There are 15 residues in the CDR3. CDR1 is SGHTA and CDR2 is FQGNSA in the germline V gene. The variable domain in full, completed from reference TRBV7-2 and TRBJ1-5, reads GAGVSQSPSNKVTEKGKDVELRCDPISGHTALYWYRQSLGQGLEFLIYFQGNSAPDKSGLPSDRFSAERTGGSVSTLTIQRTQQEDSAVYLCASSLLQGMWQPQHFGDGTRLSIL.

The chain is built from TRBV28 and TRBJ1-2; the D is unclear. Germline V gene sequence: CDR1 MDHEN, CDR2 SYDVKM. The CDR3 length is 12 residues. Trimming stripped 5 bases from V and 8 bases from J, with 12 bases between. The CDR3 DNA is TGTGCCAGCAGTCTAGGCTGGGAGGGCTACACCTTC. Protein sequence: CASSLGWEGYTF.

This chain uses TRBV5-8 with TRBJ1-5; D is possibly TRBD1 (6 bases). The CDR3 has 13 residues. Trimming removed 0 bases from V and 7 bases from J, with 8 bases in between. Looked up from germline, CDR1 is SGHTS and CDR2 is YDEGEE. The CDR3 spells CASSLDRVQPQHF. The DNA for the CDR3 is TGTGCCAGCAGCTTGGACAGGGTGCAGCCCCAGCATTTT.

The chain couples TRBV6-1 to TRBJ1-2; 7 bases agree with TRBD1. The CDR3 is 17 amino acids. Per germline, CDR1 MNHNS and CDR2 SASEGT. V lost 3 bases to trimming and J lost 4 bases; unmatched junction nucleotides: 14. The CDR3 sequence is CASSERVRQGTSYGYTF. The CDR3 coding sequence is TGTGCCAGCAGTGAGAGAGTTAGACAGGGAACGAGCTATGGCTACACCTTC.

This clone was observed a single time. V gene TRBV5-1 combines with J gene TRBJ2-7; 8 positions match TRBD1. CDR3 size: 13 residues. The V and J ends lost 4 bases and 7 bases, in that order; junction bases with no gene match: 7. In germline, CDR1 is SGHRS, CDR2 YFSETQ. The CDR3 DNA sequence: TGCGCCAGCAGCCCCGGACAGGGTGGGGAGCAGTACTTC. It encodes CASSPGQGGEQYF.

The CDR3 bases are TGTGCCAGCTCACCACAGTTAACAGGGGTGTACCAAGAGACCCAGTACTTC. It yields the protein CASSPQLTGVYQETQYF. This chain uses TRBV18 with TRBJ2-5, with 7 bases that match TRBD1. With V trimmed by 1 base and J by 0 bases, 8 bases remained unmatched. This CDR3 has 17 residues. Germline CDR1 is KGHSH and CDR2 is LQKENI.